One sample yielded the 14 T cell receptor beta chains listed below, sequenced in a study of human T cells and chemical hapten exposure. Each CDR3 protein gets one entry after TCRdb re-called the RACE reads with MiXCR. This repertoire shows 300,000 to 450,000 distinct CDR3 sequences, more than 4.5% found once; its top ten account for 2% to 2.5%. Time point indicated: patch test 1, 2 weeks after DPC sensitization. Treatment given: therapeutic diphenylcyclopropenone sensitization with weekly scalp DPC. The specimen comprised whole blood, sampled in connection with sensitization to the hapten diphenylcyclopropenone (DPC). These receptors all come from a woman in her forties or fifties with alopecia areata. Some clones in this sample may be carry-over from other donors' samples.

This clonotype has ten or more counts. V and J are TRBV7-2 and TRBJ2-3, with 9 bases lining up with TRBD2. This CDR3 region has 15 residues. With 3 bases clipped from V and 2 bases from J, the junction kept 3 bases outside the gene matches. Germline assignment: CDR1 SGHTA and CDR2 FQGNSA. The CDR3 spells CASSLEGLATDTQYF. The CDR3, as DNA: TGTGCCAGCAGCTTGGAGGGACTAGCCACAGATACGCAGTATTTT. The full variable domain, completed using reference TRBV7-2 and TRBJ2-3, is GAGVSQSPSNKVTEKGKDVELRCDPISGHTALYWYRQSLGQGLEFLIYFQGNSAPDKSGLPSDRFSAERTGGSVSTLTIQRTQQEDSAVYLCASSLEGLATDTQYFGPGTRLTVL.

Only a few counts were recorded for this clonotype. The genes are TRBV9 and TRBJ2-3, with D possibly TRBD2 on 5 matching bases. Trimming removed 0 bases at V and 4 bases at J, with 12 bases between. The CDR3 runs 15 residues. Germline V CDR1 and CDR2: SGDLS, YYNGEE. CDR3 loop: CASSVVNSVADTQYF. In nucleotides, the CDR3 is TGTGCCAGCAGCGTAGTAAATAGCGTCGCAGATACGCAGTATTTT.

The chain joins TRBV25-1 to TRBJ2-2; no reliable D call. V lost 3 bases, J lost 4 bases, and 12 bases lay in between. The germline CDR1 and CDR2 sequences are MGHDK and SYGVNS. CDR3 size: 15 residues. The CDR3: CASSDQRKGTGELFF. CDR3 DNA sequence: TGTGCCAGCAGTGATCAGAGGAAGGGCACCGGGGAGCTGTTTTTT.

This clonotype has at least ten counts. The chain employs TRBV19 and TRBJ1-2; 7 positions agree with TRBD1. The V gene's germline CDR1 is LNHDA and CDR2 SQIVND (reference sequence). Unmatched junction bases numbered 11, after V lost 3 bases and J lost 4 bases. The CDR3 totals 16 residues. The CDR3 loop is CASSISQGLTAYGYTF. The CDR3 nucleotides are TGTGCCAGTAGTATCTCACAGGGGCTAACTGCCTATGGCTACACCTTC.

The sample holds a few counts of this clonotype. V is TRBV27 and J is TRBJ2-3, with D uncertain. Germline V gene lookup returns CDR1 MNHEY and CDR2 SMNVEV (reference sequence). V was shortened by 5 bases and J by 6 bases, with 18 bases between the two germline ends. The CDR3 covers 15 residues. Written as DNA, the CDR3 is TGTGCCAGCAGTGCATTTACAACAGCTATGGATACGCAGTATTTT. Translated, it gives CASSAFTTAMDTQYF.

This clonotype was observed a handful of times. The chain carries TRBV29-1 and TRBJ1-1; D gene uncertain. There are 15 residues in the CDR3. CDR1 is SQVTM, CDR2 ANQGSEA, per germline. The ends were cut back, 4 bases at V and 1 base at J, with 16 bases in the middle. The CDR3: CSVGRKGGPNTEAFF. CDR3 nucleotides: TGCAGCGTTGGTCGAAAGGGCGGCCCGAACACTGAAGCTTTCTTT.

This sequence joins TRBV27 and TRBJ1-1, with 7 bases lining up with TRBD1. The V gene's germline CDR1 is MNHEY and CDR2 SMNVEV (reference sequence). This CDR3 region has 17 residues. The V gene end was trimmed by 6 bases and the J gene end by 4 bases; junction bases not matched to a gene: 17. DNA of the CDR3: TGTGCCAGCAGATCCGGGATGGGACAGAGGGGGAGCACTGAAGCTTTCTTT. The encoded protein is CASRSGMGQRGSTEAFF.

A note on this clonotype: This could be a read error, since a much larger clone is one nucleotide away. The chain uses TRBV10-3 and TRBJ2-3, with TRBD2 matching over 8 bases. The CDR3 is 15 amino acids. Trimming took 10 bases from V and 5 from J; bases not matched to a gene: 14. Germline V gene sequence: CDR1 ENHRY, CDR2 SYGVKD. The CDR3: CATTVGGGSGDTQYF. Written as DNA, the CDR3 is TGTGCCACCACCGTCGGGGGGGGGTCGGGAGATACGCAGTATTTT.

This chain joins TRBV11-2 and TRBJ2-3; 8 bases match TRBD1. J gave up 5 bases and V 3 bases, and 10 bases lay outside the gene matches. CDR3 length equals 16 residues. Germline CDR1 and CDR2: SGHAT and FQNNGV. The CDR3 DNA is TGTGCCAGCAGCTTTGGGAGCGGACAGGGTAAAGATACGCAGTATTTT. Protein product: CASSFGSGQGKDTQYF.

For the CDR3, the DNA is TGCGCCAGCAGCCAGTTCCGGGGCAATCAGCCCCAGCATTTT. This encodes CASSQFRGNQPQHF. J is TRBJ1-5 and V is TRBV4-1, with D uncertain. CDR3 length: 14 amino acids. From germline, CDR1 is MGHRA and CDR2 YSYEKL. V was clipped by 3 bases and J by 2 bases, with 8 bases between them.

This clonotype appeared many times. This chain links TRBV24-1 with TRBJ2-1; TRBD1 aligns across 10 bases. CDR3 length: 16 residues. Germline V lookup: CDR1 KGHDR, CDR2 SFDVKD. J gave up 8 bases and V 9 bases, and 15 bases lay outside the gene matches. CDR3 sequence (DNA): TGTGCCACCGCCCCGAGACAGGGGGCGAGTATCGATGAGCAGTTCTTC. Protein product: CATAPRQGASIDEQFF.

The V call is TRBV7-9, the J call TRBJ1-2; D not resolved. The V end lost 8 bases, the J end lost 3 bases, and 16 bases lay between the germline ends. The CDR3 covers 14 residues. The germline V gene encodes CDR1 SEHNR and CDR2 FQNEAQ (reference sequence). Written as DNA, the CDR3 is TGTGCCAGCCGACCGCTTACAGCTGACTATGGCTACACCTTC. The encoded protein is CASRPLTADYGYTF.

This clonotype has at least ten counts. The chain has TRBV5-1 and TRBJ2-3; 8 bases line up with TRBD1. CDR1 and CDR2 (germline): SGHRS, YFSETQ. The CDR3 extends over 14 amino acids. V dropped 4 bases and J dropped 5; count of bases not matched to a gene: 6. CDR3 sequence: CASSAGQGQDTQYF. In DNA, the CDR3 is TGCGCCAGCAGCGCCGGACAGGGTCAAGATACGCAGTATTTT. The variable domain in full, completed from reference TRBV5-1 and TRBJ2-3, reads KAGVTQTPRYLIKTRGQQVTLSCSPISGHRSVSWYQQTPGQGLQFLFEYFSETQRNKGNFPGRFSGRQFSNSRSEMNVSTLELGDSALYLCASSAGQGQDTQYFGPGTRLTVL.

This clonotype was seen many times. The CDR3 loop is CASSQTGGLDTQYF. The CDR3, as DNA: TGTGCCAGCAGCCAGACGGGGGGCCTCGATACGCAGTATTTT. The chain links TRBV7-3 to TRBJ2-3; D possibly corresponds to TRBD2 (7 bases). This CDR3 spans 14 amino acids. From germline, CDR1 is SGHTA and CDR2 FQGTGA. V lost 5 bases and J lost 6, with 15 bases in between.